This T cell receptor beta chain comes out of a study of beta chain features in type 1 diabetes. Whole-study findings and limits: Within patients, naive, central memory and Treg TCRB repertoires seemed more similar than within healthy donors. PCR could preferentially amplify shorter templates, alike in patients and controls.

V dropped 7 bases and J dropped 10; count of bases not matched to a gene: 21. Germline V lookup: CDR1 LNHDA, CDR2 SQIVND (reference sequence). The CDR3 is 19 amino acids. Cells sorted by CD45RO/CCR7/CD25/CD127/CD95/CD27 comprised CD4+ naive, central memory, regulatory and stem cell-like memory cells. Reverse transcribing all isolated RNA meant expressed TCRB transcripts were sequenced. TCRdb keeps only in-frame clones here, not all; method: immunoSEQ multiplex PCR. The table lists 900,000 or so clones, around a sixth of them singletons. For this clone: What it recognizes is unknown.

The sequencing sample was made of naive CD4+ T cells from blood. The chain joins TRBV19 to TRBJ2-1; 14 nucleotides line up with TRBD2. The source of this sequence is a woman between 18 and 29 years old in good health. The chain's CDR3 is CASTANPGTGTSGGGEQFF. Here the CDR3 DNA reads TGTGCCAGTACCGCCAACCCCGGAACCGGGACTAGCGGGGGCGGGGAGCAGTTCTTC.